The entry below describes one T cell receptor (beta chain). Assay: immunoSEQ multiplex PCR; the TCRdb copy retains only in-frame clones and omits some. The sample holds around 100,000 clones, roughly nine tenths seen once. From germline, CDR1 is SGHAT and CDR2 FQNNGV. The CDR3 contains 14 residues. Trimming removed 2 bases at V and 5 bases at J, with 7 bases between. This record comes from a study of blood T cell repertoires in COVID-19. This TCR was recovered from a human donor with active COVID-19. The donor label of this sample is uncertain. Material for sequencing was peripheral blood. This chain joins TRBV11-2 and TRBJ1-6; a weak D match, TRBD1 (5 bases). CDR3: CASSLKGHNSPLHF. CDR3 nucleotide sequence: TGTGCCAGCAGCTTAAAGGGGCATAATTCACCCCTCCACTTT.